The clone carrying this TCR beta chain came up many times. Its antigen is unidentified. The data stem from a study of spatial heterogeneity in lung cancer. General study results and limits: More often at tumor resection than at routine follow-up, ubiquitous expanded tumor TCRs were detected in the blood.

As for time point: sample taken at primary tumor resection. No cell sorting; template was whole RNA from tumor, lung tissue or PBMC. The donors comprised about 70 untreated early-stage non-small cell lung cancer patients. This CDR3 has 15 amino acids. CDR1 SEHNR and CDR2 FQNEAQ come from the germline V gene (reference sequence). V shed 1 base, J shed 4 bases, and the junction held 5 bases outside the gene matches. In the library, each TCR cDNA molecule bore its own unique molecular identifier. TCRdb re-called the 5' RACE reads with MiXCR, one entry per CDR3 protein. The sample has approximately 11,000 distinct CDR3 sequences; about 15% are singletons.

The TCR originated in a male donor with early-stage non-small cell lung cancer. This rearrangement joins TRBV7-9 to TRBJ2-7, with 9 bases aligning to TRBD1. The specimen comprised PBMCs, sampled at surgery. The CDR3 loop reads CASSLGDRVSYEQYF. As DNA, the CDR3 is TGTGCCAGCAGCTTAGGGGACAGGGTATCTTACGAGCAGTACTTC.